This T cell receptor (beta chain) was documented in a study of identical twins. A universal primer site came from template switching; cDNA carried unique molecular identifiers. TCRdb recomputed calls from the 5' RACE reads with MiXCR, one row per CDR3 protein. The table lists some 500,000 distinct CDR3 sequences, just under 10% of them singletons. Germline V gene data show CDR1 as MNHEY and CDR2 as SVGAGI. CDR3 length: 14 amino acids. V was pared by 2 bases and J by 3 bases, with 3 bases of the junction left unmatched. A word on this clonotype: What it recognizes is unknown.

Study-wide points: Cross-sectional statistics underpinned the conclusions; the same donors were not followed. Fewer insertions characterized abundant cord blood beta clonotypes, whereas memory repertoires showed none. For zero-insertion analyses, partial confounding could come from invariant MAIT and iNKT cells.

The sample was also linked to a second study, of yellow fever vaccine responses in identical twins.

The clonotype was recovered from a woman aged 18 to 35 in good health. The J gene is TRBJ2-5, the V gene TRBV6-5; the match to TRBD1 covers 7 bases. Material for sequencing was PBMCs. The CDR3 is CASSYDRVKETQYF. CDR3 coding DNA: TGTGCCAGCAGTTACGACAGGGTAAAAGAGACCCAGTACTTC.